Shown below are 4 T cell receptor beta chains from a single sample sequenced in a study of metastatic and nonmetastatic thyroid tumors. TCRdb re-analyzed the PCR reads using MiXCR. The data contain roughly 28,000 clones, 20% to 25% of them singletons. Treatment of any kind had been given to no patient before thyroid surgery. Specimen: blood. These receptors were taken from a female donor with papillary thyroid cancer or a benign thyroid nodule (not recorded which). Some clones in this sample may be carry-over from other donors' samples.

For this clone: Germline and junction disagree at one end, which may indicate a read error. The V gene is TRBV6-2 or TRBV6-3, the J gene TRBJ2-5; perhaps TRBD1 as D (6 bases). Germline values: CDR1 MNHEY, CDR2 SVGEGT. This CDR3 has 15 residues. The CDR3: CASSQQGTRLETQYF. Here the CDR3 DNA reads TGTGCTAGCAGTCAACAGGGCACTAGGCTTGAGACCCAGTACTTC.

This sequence joins TRBV7-9 and TRBJ1-2; perhaps TRBD1 as D (6 bases). The CDR3 is 13 residues long. Trimming pared 1 base from V and 8 bases from J, leaving 11 bases between. Germline V lookup: CDR1 SEHNR, CDR2 FQNEAQ (reference sequence). CDR3 in DNA: TGTGCCAGCAGCTTAGTGACAGGCCTCGGCTACACCTTC. Encoded protein: CASSLVTGLGYTF.

The chain employs TRBV2 and TRBJ1-2; 8 bases are a match to TRBD1. The CDR3 loop spans 14 amino acids. Germline CDR1 reads SNHLY; CDR2 reads FYNNEI. V lost 6 bases, J lost 8 bases, and 11 bases stayed unmatched. The CDR3 DNA is TGTGCCAGCAGGACCGGGACAGGACAATACGGCTACACCTTC. It codes for CASRTGTGQYGYTF.

In this sample, this clone turned up a few times. The rearrangement joins TRBV7-2 to TRBJ2-1; D is uncertain. Trimming cost V 5 bases and J 10 bases, with 18 bases left between them. The CDR3 has 14 residues. Germline CDR1 and CDR2: SGHTA and FQGNSA. CDR3 residues: CASSIKVFVTEQFF. The CDR3 DNA sequence: TGTGCCAGCAGCATCAAAGTTTTCGTAACCGAGCAGTTCTTC.